The TCR beta chain under discussion was sequenced for a study of blood T cell repertoires in COVID-19. Study-level background: Acute and convalescent COVID-19 specimens originated in the United States, Italy and Spain. The cDNA or gDNA used as material had been derived from T cells, B-cell-depleted T cells, or PBMCs.

Original processing notes: Reference gene primer amplification yielded estimated nucleated cell counts. Measured with immunoSEQ multiplex PCR; TCRdb has only the in-frame clones, and not every one. V and J calls and clone size come straight from that table; D and trimming were deduced from the DNA. The sample lists approximately 180,000 clones, approximately 90% seen once, with around 0.5% in the top ten. The germline V gene has CDR1 SGHDN and CDR2 FVKESK. V shed 1 base, J shed 2 bases, and the junction held 7 bases outside the gene matches. The CDR3 length is 17 residues. The chain combines TRBV14 with TRBJ2-1; 8 positions match TRBD2. The source is a man over 45 with acute or convalescent COVID-19. What was sequenced was peripheral blood. CDR3 sequence: CASSQAIGGVPYNEQFF. CDR3 sequence (DNA): TGTGCCAGCAGCCAAGCGATCGGGGGGGTCCCCTACAATGAGCAGTTCTTC. Variable domain in full (rest from reference TRBV14 and TRBJ2-1): EAGVTQFPSHSVIEKGQTVTLRCDPISGHDNLYWYRRVMGKEIKFLLHFVKESKQDESGMPNNRFLAERTGGTYSTLKVQPAELEDSGVYFCASSQAIGGVPYNEQFFGPGTRLTVL.